This T cell receptor beta chain was sequenced in a study of blood T cells in healthy people across ages. Turning to the study itself: Every two T cells gave about one barcoded beta molecule via template switching. The study's findings and limits: Estimates of diversity drawn from one million T cells were considered underestimates. Unsorted PBMCs ruled out conclusive naive versus antigen-experienced comparison.

This CDR3 has 11 residues. Trimming took off 7 bases at V and 9 bases at J, with 7 bases between the two ends. For every donor, a draw yielded around 10 milliliters of peripheral blood. Details on this clonotype: What it binds is unknown.

The authors ran a second PCR of about 7 to 11 cycles using a sample-barcoded 5' primer and a J-beta primer mix. TCRdb re-derived calls from the 5' RACE reads in MiXCR, one entry per CDR3 protein. The table lists around 900,000 distinct CDR3 sequences, just over 50% of them singletons. Sequenced: blood. V is TRBV12-3 or TRBV12-4 and J is TRBJ2-6, with D unresolved. This sequence originates from a woman in her sixties in good health. CDR3 in amino acids: CASKGLNVLTF. The CDR3 DNA sequence: TGTGCCAGCAAAGGGCTCAACGTCCTGACTTTC.